These 29 T cell receptor beta chains share one sample of origin, sequenced in a study of T cells in narcolepsy. TCRdb keeps only in-frame clones here, not all; method: immunoSEQ multiplex PCR. The sample lists around 25,000 clones, about 79% seen once, with roughly 0.74% in the top ten. Sample: CD45RA- memory CD4+ T cells from PBMCs. These receptors originate from a human donor with narcolepsy.

This clone was observed a handful of times. The V call is TRBV5-4, the J call TRBJ2-1; no definite D call. Looked up from germline, CDR1 is SGHNT and CDR2 is YYREEE (reference sequence). There are 14 residues in the CDR3. V was clipped by 0 bases and J by 6 bases, with 10 bases between them. The CDR3, as DNA: TGTGCCAGCAGCTTGGATGCGGAAGGCAATGAGCAGTTCTTC. It is translated as CASSLDAEGNEQFF.

This clone was seen only a few times. The chain joins TRBV19 to TRBJ1-1; no reliable D call. Germline CDR1 LNHDA, CDR2 SQIVND (reference sequence). The CDR3 sequence is 12 residues long. With 7 bases removed from V and 3 bases from J, the gap between germline ends came to 9 bases. CDR3 sequence reads: CASKPRDTEAFF. The DNA for the CDR3 is TGTGCCAGTAAGCCTCGAGACACTGAAGCTTTCTTT.

CDR3 protein: CAWSRGGRTEAFF. As DNA, the CDR3 is TGTGCCTGGAGTAGGGGGGGGCGCACTGAAGCTTTCTTT. The chain combines TRBV30 with TRBJ1-1; tentatively, D is TRBD1 (6 bases). The CDR3 is made up of 13 amino acids. Between the trimmed V and J ends, which lost 2 bases and 4 bases, there was a span of 11 bases. CDR1 and CDR2 (germline): GTSNPN, SVGIG (reference sequence). The variable domain in full, completed from reference TRBV30 and TRBJ1-1, reads SQTIHQWPATLVQPVGSPLSLECTVEGTSNPNLYWYRQAAGRGLQLLFYSVGIGQISSEVPQNLSASRPQDRQFILSSKKLLLSDSGFYLCAWSRGGRTEAFFGQGTRLTVV.

This CDR3 reads CSVQGSIEQYF. The DNA of the CDR3 is TGCAGTGTTCAGGGTAGTATCGAGCAGTACTTC. V gene TRBV20-1 combines with J gene TRBJ2-7, with D possibly matching TRBD1 (5 bases). The germline V and J ends were trimmed by 7 bases and 6 bases, with 13 bases remaining between them. CDR1 DFQATT and CDR2 SNEGSKA come from the germline V gene (reference sequence). The CDR3 spans 11 residues.

This chain joins TRBV6-5 and TRBJ1-5; the match to TRBD1 covers 7 bases. Germline V CDR1 and CDR2: MNHEY, SVGAGI. V shed 6 bases, J shed 1 base, and the junction held 3 bases outside the gene matches. The CDR3 totals 14 residues. CDR3 DNA: TGTGCCAGCAGAAGGGGGCACAGCAATCAGCCCCAGCATTTT. It codes for CASRRGHSNQPQHF.

J is TRBJ2-4 and V is TRBV11-2; D gene unclear. Germline values: CDR1 SGHAT, CDR2 FQNNGV. V lost 5 bases, J lost 0 bases, and 14 bases lay in between. The CDR3 runs 16 residues. CDR3 sequence: CASSAGPQLAKNIQYF. CDR3 in DNA: TGTGCCAGCAGCGCCGGTCCCCAACTAGCCAAAAACATTCAGTACTTC. The whole variable domain, remainder taken from reference TRBV11-2 and TRBJ2-4, is EAGVAQSPRYKIIEKRQSVAFWCNPISGHATLYWYQQILGQGPKLLIQFQNNGVVDDSQLPKDRFSAERLKGVDSTLKIQPAKLEDSAVYLCASSAGPQLAKNIQYFGAGTRLSVL.

The chain links TRBV6-5 to TRBJ1-1; no firm D call. Germline-derived CDR1 and CDR2 are MNHEY and SVGAGI. The length of the CDR3 is 13 residues. V lost 2 bases, J lost 1 base, and 5 bases lay in between. The CDR3 DNA sequence: TGTGCCAGCAGTTACCCGGGGAACACTGAAGCTTTCTTT. Translation: CASSYPGNTEAFF.

The rearrangement links TRBV4-3 to TRBJ1-1; possibly TRBD1 for D (6 bases). The V gene lost 4 bases and the J gene lost 3 bases, with 9 bases spanning the gap. The CDR3 consists of 13 residues. Per the germline V gene, CDR1 is LGHNA and CDR2 is YSLEER. CDR3 in amino acids: CASSLDSHTEAFF. The DNA for the CDR3 is TGCGCCAGCAGCCTGGACAGTCACACTGAAGCTTTCTTT.

The chain joins TRBV9 to TRBJ1-2; 12 bases fit TRBD1. Germline V gives CDR1 SGDLS, CDR2 YYNGEE. CDR3 length equals 15 residues. V lost 0 bases and J lost 8; bases outside the gene matches: 5. The CDR3 nucleotides are TGTGCCAGCAGCGTAGGGGACAGGGGGCAAGGAGGCTACACCTTC. It translates to CASSVGDRGQGGYTF.

The rearrangement links TRBV29-1 to TRBJ2-3; either TRBD1 or TRBD2 may fit D (5 bases each). The ends were cut back, 1 base at V and 8 bases at J, with 16 bases in the middle. CDR3 size: 14 residues. Germline V lookup: CDR1 SQVTM, CDR2 ANQGSEA. This chain's CDR3 is CSVEGAKSGGTQYF. The CDR3 bases are TGCAGCGTTGAAGGGGCCAAATCTGGGGGTACGCAGTATTTT.

This chain links TRBV5-1 with TRBJ2-7; 7 nucleotides match TRBD1. This CDR3 contains 14 residues. The trim removed 2 bases at V and 3 bases at J, leaving 5 bases unmatched. Germline V gene data show CDR1 as SGHRS and CDR2 as YFSETQ. This CDR3 reads CASSFSGTDYEQYF. CDR3 DNA sequence: TGCGCCAGCAGCTTTTCCGGGACAGACTACGAGCAGTACTTC.

This chain links TRBV9 with TRBJ1-5; D is unclear. CDR3 length: 15 amino acids. Germline lookup yields CDR1 SGDLS and CDR2 YYNGEE. The V end was cut by 4 bases, the J end by 1 base, with 12 bases between. CDR3 sequence (DNA): TGTGCCAGCAGCCCGGGAAGTTCCAGCAATCAGCCCCAGCATTTT. It encodes CASSPGSSSNQPQHF.

V is TRBV2 and J is TRBJ2-7; D possibly corresponds to TRBD1 (5 bases). Trimming cost V 6 bases and J 3 bases, with 12 bases left between them. The CDR3 totals 13 residues. Germline V CDR1 and CDR2: SNHLY, FYNNEI. The CDR3 nucleotides read TGTGCCAGCAGGTGGGGCAGAGACTACGAGCAGTACTTC. Translation gives CASRWGRDYEQYF.

This clone showed up just a few times. The chain has TRBV30 and TRBJ2-2; D is ambiguous. The CDR3 runs 15 residues. Germline V CDR1 and CDR2: GTSNPN, SVGIG (reference sequence). Trimming removed 4 bases from V and 7 bases from J, with 19 bases in between. The CDR3 protein is CAWTHRRRVGGELFF. CDR3 in DNA: TGTGCCTGGACCCACCGGAGAAGGGTAGGCGGGGAGCTGTTTTTT. Complete variable domain (other parts from reference TRBV30 and TRBJ2-2): SQTIHQWPATLVQPVGSPLSLECTVEGTSNPNLYWYRQAAGRGLQLLFYSVGIGQISSEVPQNLSASRPQDRQFILSSKKLLLSDSGFYLCAWTHRRRVGGELFFGEGSRLTVL.

This clone showed up just once. The chain couples TRBV11-3 to TRBJ2-7; 9 positions match TRBD2. This CDR3 is 16 amino acids long. V trimming: 5 bases; J trimming: 2 bases; junction bases outside the gene matches: 10. CDR1 SGHNT and CDR2 YENEEA come from the germline V gene. The chain's CDR3 is CASSTMRGGLTYEQYF. The CDR3 DNA is TGTGCCAGCAGCACCATGCGGGGGGGGTTAACCTACGAGCAGTACTTC.

This clone has just a few counts. Here the CDR3 reads CASSPKGSGANVLTF. DNA for the CDR3: TGTGCCAGCTCACCAAAGGGGTCTGGGGCCAACGTCCTGACTTTC. J is TRBJ2-6 and V is TRBV18; D possibly corresponds to TRBD1 (5 bases). The CDR3 runs to 15 residues. Germline CDR1 is KGHSH and CDR2 is LQKENI. V dropped 2 bases and J dropped 1 base, with 6 bases sitting between them.

The rearrangement joins TRBV7-2 to TRBJ2-7; D is perhaps TRBD2 (6 bases). V lost 5 bases to trimming and J lost 2 bases, with 13 bases between them. The CDR3 extends over 14 amino acids. Germline loops: CDR1 SGHTA, CDR2 FQGNSA. In DNA form, the CDR3 reads TGTGCCAGCAGCGCGGGGCGGGGAGCCTACGAGCAGTACTTC. Protein sequence: CASSAGRGAYEQYF.

On this clone itself: The germline gene is not matched at one end of the junction; a read error may be the cause. The chain links TRBV10-3 to TRBJ2-3, with D possibly being TRBD1 or TRBD2 (5 bases each). This CDR3 contains 14 residues. Looked up from germline, CDR1 is ENHRY and CDR2 is SYGVKD. CDR3 coding DNA: TGTGCCATCACTGAGAGGGGTCACACAGATACGCAGTATTTT. Its protein product is CAITERGHTDTQYF.

This chain joins TRBV15 and TRBJ2-5, with TRBD2 matching 9 bases. The germline CDR1 and CDR2 sequences are LNHNV and YYDKDF (reference sequence). CDR3 size: 16 residues. Losses at the gene ends were 2 bases for V and 1 base for J; bases not matched to a gene: 5. CDR3 region: CATSRSPAGGQETQYF. Here the CDR3 DNA reads TGTGCCACCAGCAGAAGTCCAGCGGGGGGCCAAGAGACCCAGTACTTC.

The V gene is TRBV11-3, the J gene TRBJ1-2; the D gene is possibly TRBD1 (6 bases). The CDR3 has 14 amino acids. V was shortened by 5 bases and J by 12 bases, with 22 bases between the two germline ends. Germline V gene lookup returns CDR1 SGHNT and CDR2 YENEEA. In DNA form, the CDR3 reads TGTGCCAGCAGCCCCCGCGGGGGGCCTTCTAGAAACACCTTC. Protein: CASSPRGGPSRNTF. Filled out from reference TRBV11-3 and TRBJ1-2, the complete variable domain reads EAGVVQSPRYKIIEKKQPVAFWCNPISGHNTLYWYLQNLGQGPELLIRYENEEAVDDSQLPKDRFSAERLKGVDSTLKIQPAELGDSAVYLCASSPRGGPSRNTFGSGTRLTVV.

The CDR3 spells CASSFDRSPPYEQYF. The CDR3 DNA reads as TGTGCCAGCAGTTTTGACAGGTCCCCTCCCTACGAGCAGTACTTC. The chain joins TRBV11-2 to TRBJ2-7, with D perhaps TRBD1 (6 bases). The CDR3 is 15 amino acids. V dropped 6 bases and J dropped 2 bases, with 17 bases sitting between them. Per germline, CDR1 SGHAT and CDR2 FQNNGV. Full variable domain (rest looked up from reference TRBV11-2 and TRBJ2-7): EAGVAQSPRYKIIEKRQSVAFWCNPISGHATLYWYQQILGQGPKLLIQFQNNGVVDDSQLPKDRFSAERLKGVDSTLKIQPAKLEDSAVYLCASSFDRSPPYEQYFGPGTRLTVT.

This chain links TRBV5-4 with TRBJ1-1; TRBD1 matches at 9 bases. The junction had 6 bases not matched to a gene; V was cut back by 4 bases and J by 5 bases. Germline CDR1 SGHNT, CDR2 YYREEE (reference sequence). The CDR3 has 14 residues. DNA of the CDR3: TGTGCCAGCAGCCCGGACAGGGGACAAACTGAAGCTTTCTTT. It yields the protein CASSPDRGQTEAFF.

This clone was recorded a few times. V is TRBV5-6 and J is TRBJ2-5; TRBD1 agrees at 8 bases. The CDR3 covers 14 residues. V lost 6 bases, J lost 3 bases, and 7 bases stayed unmatched. Germline CDR1 SGHDT, CDR2 YYEEEE. This chain's CDR3 is CASKDRAKEETQYF. DNA for the CDR3: TGTGCCAGCAAGGACAGGGCAAAGGAAGAGACCCAGTACTTC.

This clone was recorded a few times. The genes are TRBV5-1 and TRBJ1-5, with unresolved D. The germline V gene has CDR1 SGHRS and CDR2 YFSETQ. This CDR3 is 15 amino acids long. V gave up 0 bases and J gave up 6 bases, with 13 bases separating them. CDR3 region: CASSLDGLGGQPQHF. DNA of the CDR3: TGCGCCAGCAGCTTGGATGGGTTGGGCGGTCAGCCCCAGCATTTT.

The chain has TRBV6-5 and TRBJ1-4, with D uncertain. The CDR3 covers 16 residues. V dropped 0 bases and J dropped 5 bases, with 13 bases sitting between them. Germline CDR1 MNHEY, CDR2 SVGAGI. CDR3 amino acids: CASSYSREVLNEKLFF. CDR3 in DNA: TGTGCCAGCAGTTACTCGCGCGAGGTGCTGAATGAAAAACTGTTTTTT.

The V and J genes are TRBV7-9 and TRBJ2-4; D gene uncertain. Trimming left V 6 bases short and J 0 bases short, with 18 bases between. Germline values: CDR1 SEHNR, CDR2 FQNEAQ (reference sequence). The CDR3 has 17 residues. The CDR3 protein is CASSLFPEIEAKNIQYF. The CDR3 nucleotides are TGTGCCAGCAGTCTATTCCCGGAAATTGAAGCCAAAAACATTCAGTACTTC.

This clone has only a few counts. This rearrangement joins TRBV9 to TRBJ2-3; D call uncertain. Looked up from germline, CDR1 is SGDLS and CDR2 is YYNGEE. The CDR3 runs to 13 residues. V was cut by 0 bases and J by 1 base, with 3 bases left in between. The CDR3 loop is CASSVDGTDTQYF. The CDR3 DNA reads as TGTGCCAGCAGCGTAGACGGCACAGATACGCAGTATTTT.

The chain carries TRBV30 and TRBJ1-1; unclear D gene. Germline CDR1 reads GTSNPN; CDR2 reads SVGIG (reference sequence). V was trimmed by 0 bases and J by 1 base, leaving 9 bases between them. The CDR3 covers 14 residues. The CDR3 reads CAWSVRNRNTEAFF. In DNA, the CDR3 is TGTGCCTGGAGTGTACGAAACAGGAACACTGAAGCTTTCTTT.

V is TRBV11-3 and J is TRBJ1-1, with D perhaps TRBD1 (5 bases). This CDR3 is built from 12 residues. V lost 3 bases to trimming and J lost 11 bases, with 13 bases between them. Germline V gives CDR1 SGHNT, CDR2 YENEEA. The DNA of the CDR3 is TGTGCCAGCAGCTTTTCCGACAGTGGGGCTTTCTTT. Amino acid sequence: CASSFSDSGAFF.